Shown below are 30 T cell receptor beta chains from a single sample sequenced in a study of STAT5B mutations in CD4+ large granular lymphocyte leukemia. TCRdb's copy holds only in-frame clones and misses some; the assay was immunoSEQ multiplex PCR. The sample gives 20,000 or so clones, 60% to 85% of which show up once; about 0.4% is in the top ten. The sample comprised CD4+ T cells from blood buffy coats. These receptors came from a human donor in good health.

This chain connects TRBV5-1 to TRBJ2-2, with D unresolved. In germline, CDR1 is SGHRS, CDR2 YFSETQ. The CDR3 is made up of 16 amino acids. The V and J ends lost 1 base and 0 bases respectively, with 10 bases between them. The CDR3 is CASSLIRTANTGELFF. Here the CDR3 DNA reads TGCGCCAGCAGCTTGATTCGAACTGCGAACACCGGGGAGCTGTTTTTT.

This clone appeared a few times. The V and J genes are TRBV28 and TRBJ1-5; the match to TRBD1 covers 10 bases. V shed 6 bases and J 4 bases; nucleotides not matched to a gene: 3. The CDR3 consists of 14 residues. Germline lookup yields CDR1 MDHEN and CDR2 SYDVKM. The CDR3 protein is CASRRQGANQPQHF. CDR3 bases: TGTGCCAGCAGGCGACAGGGGGCAAATCAGCCCCAGCATTTT.

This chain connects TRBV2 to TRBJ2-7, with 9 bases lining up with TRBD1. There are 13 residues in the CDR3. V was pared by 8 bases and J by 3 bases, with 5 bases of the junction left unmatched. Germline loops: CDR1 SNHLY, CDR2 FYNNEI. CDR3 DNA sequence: TGTGCCAGCGGGGGACAGGGAAGCTACGAGCAGTACTTC. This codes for CASGGQGSYEQYF.

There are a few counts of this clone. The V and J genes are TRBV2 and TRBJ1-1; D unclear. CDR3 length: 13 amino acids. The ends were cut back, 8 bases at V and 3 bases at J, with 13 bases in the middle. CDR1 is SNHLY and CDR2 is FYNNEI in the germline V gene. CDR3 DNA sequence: TGTGCCAGCCGGACTGAAGTTGACACTGAAGCTTTCTTT. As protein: CASRTEVDTEAFF. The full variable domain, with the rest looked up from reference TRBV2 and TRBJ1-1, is EPEVTQTPSHQVTQMGQEVILRCVPISNHLYFYWYRQILGQKVEFLVSFYNNEISEKSEIFDDQFSVERPDGSNFTLKIRSTKLEDSAMYFCASRTEVDTEAFFGQGTRLTVV.

The CDR3 DNA reads as TGTGCCAGCTCACGTCGGGGGGAGACGGGCGAGCAGTACTTC. Its translation: CASSRRGETGEQYF. The chain links TRBV5-8 to TRBJ2-7; 7 bases map to TRBD2. The germline CDR1 and CDR2 sequences are SGHTS and YDEGEE. Trimming cost V 7 bases and J 6 bases; bases outside gene matches: 13. This CDR3 has 14 residues.

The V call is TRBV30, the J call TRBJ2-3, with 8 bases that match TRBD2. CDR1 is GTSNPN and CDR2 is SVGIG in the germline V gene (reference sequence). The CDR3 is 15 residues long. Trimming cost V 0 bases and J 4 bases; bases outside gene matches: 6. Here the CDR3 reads CAWSVLTGGPDTQYF. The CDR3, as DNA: TGTGCCTGGAGTGTACTGACGGGGGGGCCAGATACGCAGTATTTT.

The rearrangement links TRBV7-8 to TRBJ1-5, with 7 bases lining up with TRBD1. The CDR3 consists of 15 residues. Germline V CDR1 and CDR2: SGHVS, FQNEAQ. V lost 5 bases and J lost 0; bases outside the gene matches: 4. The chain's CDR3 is CASSAGQVSNQPQHF. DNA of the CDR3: TGTGCCAGCAGCGCCGGACAGGTTAGCAATCAGCCCCAGCATTTT.

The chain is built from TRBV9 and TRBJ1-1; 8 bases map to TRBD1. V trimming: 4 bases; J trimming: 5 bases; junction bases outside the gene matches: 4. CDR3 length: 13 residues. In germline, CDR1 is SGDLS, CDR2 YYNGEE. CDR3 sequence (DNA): TGTGCCAGCAGCCGACAGGGGAATACTGAAGCTTTCTTT. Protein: CASSRQGNTEAFF. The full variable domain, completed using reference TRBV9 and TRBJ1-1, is DSGVTQTPKHLITATGQRVTLRCSPRSGDLSVYWYQQSLDQGLQFLIQYYNGEERAKGNILERFSAQQFPDLHSELNLSSLELGDSALYFCASSRQGNTEAFFGQGTRLTVV.

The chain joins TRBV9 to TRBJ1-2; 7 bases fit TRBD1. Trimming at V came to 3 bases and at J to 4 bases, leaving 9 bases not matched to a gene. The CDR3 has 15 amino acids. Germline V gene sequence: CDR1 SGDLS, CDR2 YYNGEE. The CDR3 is CASSGYRGVGYGYTF. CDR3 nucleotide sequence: TGTGCCAGCAGCGGATACAGGGGTGTCGGCTATGGCTACACCTTC.

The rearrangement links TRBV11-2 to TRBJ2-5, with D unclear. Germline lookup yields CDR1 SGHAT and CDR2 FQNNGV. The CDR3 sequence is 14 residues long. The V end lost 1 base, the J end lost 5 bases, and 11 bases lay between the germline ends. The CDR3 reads CASSLGSLRETQYF. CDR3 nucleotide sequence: TGTGCCAGCAGCTTAGGCTCACTCAGGGAGACCCAGTACTTC.

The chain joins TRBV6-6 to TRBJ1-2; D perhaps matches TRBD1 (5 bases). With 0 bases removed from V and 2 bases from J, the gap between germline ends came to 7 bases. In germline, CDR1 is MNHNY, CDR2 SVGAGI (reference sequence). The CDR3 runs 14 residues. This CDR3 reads CASSYSSGNYGYTF. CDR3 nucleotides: TGTGCCAGCAGTTACTCGTCAGGGAACTATGGCTACACCTTC.

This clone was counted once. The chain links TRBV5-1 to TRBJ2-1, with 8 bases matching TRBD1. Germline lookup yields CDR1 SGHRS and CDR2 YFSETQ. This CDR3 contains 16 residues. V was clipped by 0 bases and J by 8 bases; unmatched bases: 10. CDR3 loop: CASSLEGGQVNDEQFF. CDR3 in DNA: TGCGCCAGCAGCTTGGAGGGGGGACAGGTAAACGATGAGCAGTTCTTC.

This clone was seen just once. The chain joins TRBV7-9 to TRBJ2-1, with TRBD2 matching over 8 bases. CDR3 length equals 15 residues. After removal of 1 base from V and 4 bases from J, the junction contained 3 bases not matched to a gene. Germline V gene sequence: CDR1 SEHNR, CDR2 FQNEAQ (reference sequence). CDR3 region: CASSLDRGGYNEQFF. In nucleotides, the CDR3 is TGTGCCAGCAGCTTAGATCGGGGGGGGTACAATGAGCAGTTCTTC.

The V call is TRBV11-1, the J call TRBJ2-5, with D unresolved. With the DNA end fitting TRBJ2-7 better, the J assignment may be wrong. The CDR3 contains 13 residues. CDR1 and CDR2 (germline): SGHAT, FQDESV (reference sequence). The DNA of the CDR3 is TGTGCCAGCAGCTACGGGCCCCGCTACGAGCAGTACTTC. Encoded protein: CASSYGPRYEQYF.

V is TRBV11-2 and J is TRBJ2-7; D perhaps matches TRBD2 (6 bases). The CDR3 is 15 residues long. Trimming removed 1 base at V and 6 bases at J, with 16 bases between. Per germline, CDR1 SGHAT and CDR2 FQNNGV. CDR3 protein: CASSLVGLAQGEQYF. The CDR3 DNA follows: TGTGCCAGCAGCTTAGTGGGGCTAGCGCAGGGCGAGCAGTACTTC.

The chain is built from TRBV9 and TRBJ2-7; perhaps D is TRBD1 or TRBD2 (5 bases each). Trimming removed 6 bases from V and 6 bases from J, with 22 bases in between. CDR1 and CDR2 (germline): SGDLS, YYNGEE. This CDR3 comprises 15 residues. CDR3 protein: CASNSRGRASGEQYF. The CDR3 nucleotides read TGTGCCAGCAACTCCCGGGGACGGGCCTCGGGCGAGCAGTACTTC. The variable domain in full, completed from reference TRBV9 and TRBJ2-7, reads DSGVTQTPKHLITATGQRVTLRCSPRSGDLSVYWYQQSLDQGLQFLIQYYNGEERAKGNILERFSAQQFPDLHSELNLSSLELGDSALYFCASNSRGRASGEQYFGPGTRLTVT.

The CDR3 here is CASSPERLVGETQYF. The CDR3 DNA reads TGTGCCAGTAGCCCCGAAAGACTAGTAGGAGAGACCCAGTACTTC. The gene calls are TRBV19 and TRBJ2-5; maybe TRBD2 (6 bases). With 6 bases removed from V and 4 bases from J, the gap between germline ends came to 18 bases. CDR1 and CDR2 from the germline V gene are LNHDA and SQIVND (reference sequence). The CDR3 totals 15 residues. The variable domain in full, completed from reference TRBV19 and TRBJ2-5, reads DGGITQSPKYLFRKEGQNVTLSCEQNLNHDAMYWYRQDPGQGLRLIYYSQIVNDFQKGDIAEGYSVSREKKESFPLTVTSAQKNPTAFYLCASSPERLVGETQYFGPGTRLLVL.

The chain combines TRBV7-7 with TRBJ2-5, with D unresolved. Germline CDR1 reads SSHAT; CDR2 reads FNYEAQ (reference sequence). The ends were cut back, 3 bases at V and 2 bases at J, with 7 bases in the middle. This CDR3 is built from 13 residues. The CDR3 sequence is CASSFRLQETQYF. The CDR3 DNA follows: TGTGCCAGCAGCTTCAGGCTTCAAGAGACCCAGTACTTC.

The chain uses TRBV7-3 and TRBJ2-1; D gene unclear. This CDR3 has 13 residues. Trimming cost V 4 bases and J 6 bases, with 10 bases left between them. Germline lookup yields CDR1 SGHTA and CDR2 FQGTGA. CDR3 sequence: CASSSSFGNEQFF. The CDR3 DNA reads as TGTGCCAGCAGCTCTTCGTTCGGCAATGAGCAGTTCTTC.

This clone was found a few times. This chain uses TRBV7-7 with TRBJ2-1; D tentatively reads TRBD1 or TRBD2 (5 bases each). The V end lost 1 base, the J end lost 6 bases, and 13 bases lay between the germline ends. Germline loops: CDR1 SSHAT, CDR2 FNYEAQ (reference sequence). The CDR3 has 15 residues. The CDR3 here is CASSLGVGAGNEQFF. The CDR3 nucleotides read TGTGCCAGCAGCTTAGGCGTAGGGGCGGGCAATGAGCAGTTCTTC.

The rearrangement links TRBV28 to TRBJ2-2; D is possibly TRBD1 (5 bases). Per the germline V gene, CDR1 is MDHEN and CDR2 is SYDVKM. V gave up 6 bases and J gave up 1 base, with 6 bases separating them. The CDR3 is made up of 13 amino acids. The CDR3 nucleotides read TGTGCCAGCAGCGGACAGAACACCGGGGAGCTGTTTTTT. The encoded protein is CASSGQNTGELFF.

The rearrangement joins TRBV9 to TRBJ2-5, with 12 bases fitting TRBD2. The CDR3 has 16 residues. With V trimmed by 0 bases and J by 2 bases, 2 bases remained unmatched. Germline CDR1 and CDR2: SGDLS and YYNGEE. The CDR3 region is CASSVATSGGQETQYF. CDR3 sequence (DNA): TGTGCCAGCAGCGTAGCGACTAGCGGGGGTCAAGAGACCCAGTACTTC.

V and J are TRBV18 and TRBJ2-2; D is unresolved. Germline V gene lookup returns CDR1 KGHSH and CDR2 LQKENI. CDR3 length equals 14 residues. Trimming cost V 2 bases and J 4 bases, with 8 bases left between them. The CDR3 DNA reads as TGTGCCAGCTCACCAAGGCTTAGCACCGGGGAGCTGTTTTTT. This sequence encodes CASSPRLSTGELFF.

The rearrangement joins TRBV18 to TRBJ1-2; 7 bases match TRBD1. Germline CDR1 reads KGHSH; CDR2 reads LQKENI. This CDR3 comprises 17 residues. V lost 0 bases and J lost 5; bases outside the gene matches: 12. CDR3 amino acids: CASSPPGSAPGGYGYTF. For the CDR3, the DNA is TGTGCCAGCTCACCACCGGGCTCAGCGCCAGGGGGTTATGGCTACACCTTC.

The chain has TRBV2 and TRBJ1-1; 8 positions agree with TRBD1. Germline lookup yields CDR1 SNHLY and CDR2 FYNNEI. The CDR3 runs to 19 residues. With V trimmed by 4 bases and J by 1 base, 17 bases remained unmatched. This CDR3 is CASSGAGGIPDRANTEAFF. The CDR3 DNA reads TGTGCCAGCAGTGGAGCAGGAGGGATACCGGACAGGGCGAACACTGAAGCTTTCTTT.

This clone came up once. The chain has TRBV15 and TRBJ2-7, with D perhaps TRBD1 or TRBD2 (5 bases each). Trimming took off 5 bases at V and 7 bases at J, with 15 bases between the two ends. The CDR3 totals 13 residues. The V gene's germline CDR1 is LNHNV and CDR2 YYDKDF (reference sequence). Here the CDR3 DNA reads TGTGCCACCAGCCCTCGACTGTGGGGGGAGCAGTACTTC. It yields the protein CATSPRLWGEQYF.

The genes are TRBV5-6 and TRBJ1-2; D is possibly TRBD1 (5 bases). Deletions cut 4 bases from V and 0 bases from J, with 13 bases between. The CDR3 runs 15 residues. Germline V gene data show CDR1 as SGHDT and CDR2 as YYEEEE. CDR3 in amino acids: CASSRADRPNYGYTF. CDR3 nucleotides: TGTGCCAGCAGCCGAGCCGACAGACCTAACTATGGCTACACCTTC.

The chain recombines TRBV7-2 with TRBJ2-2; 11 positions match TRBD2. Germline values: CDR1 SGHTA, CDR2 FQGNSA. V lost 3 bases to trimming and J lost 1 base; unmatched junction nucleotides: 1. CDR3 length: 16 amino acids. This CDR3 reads CASSLGTSGNTGELFF. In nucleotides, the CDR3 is TGTGCCAGCAGCTTGGGGACTAGCGGGAACACCGGGGAGCTGTTTTTT.

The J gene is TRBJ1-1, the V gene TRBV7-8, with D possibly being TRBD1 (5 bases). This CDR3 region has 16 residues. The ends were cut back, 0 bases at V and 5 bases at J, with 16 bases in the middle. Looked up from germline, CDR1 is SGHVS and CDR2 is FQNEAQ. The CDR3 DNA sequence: TGTGCCAGCAGCTTAGCGCTCGGCAGGGTAGGGACTGAAGCTTTCTTT. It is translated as CASSLALGRVGTEAFF.

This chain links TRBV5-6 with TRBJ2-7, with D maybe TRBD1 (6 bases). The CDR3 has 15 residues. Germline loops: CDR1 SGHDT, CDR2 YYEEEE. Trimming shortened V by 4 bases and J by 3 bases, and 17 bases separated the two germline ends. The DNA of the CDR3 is TGTGCCAGCAGCCGAGTGGATAGGGGGAACTACGAGCAGTACTTC. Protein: CASSRVDRGNYEQYF.